These 30 T cell receptor beta chains were sequenced from one sample in a study of blood T cell repertoires in COVID-19. Generated by immunoSEQ multiplex PCR, the TCRdb table keeps only in-frame clones and is missing some. The repertoire includes fewer than 200,000 clones, approximately 84% of them detected once, and approximately 2.6% sits in the top ten. Sequencing used peripheral blood. Receptors originate from a woman of 80 years or more with COVID-19, enrolled during active disease.

This chain joins TRBV10-3 and TRBJ2-1, with D hard to call. The V gene's germline CDR1 is ENHRY and CDR2 SYGVKD. This CDR3 comprises 14 residues. Trimming removed 6 bases at V and 0 bases at J, with 9 bases between. In DNA form, the CDR3 reads TGTGCCATCAGCACCCCTAGCTCCTACAATGAGCAGTTCTTC. Protein product: CAISTPSSYNEQFF.

V gene TRBV7-2 combines with J gene TRBJ2-2; D not certain. CDR1 and CDR2 from the germline V gene are SGHTA and FQGNSA. There are 14 residues in the CDR3. V shed 1 base and J shed 7 bases, with 10 bases lying between them. Here the CDR3 DNA reads TGTGCCAGCAGCTTAGTTTTTCCCAGCGGGGAGCTGTTTTTT. Translation gives CASSLVFPSGELFF.

The genes are TRBV7-9 and TRBJ2-7, with 12 bases aligning to TRBD2. The CDR3 covers 14 residues. The V gene end was trimmed by 6 bases and the J gene end by 7 bases; junction bases not matched to a gene: 7. Germline CDR1 reads SEHNR; CDR2 reads FQNEAQ (reference sequence). CDR3 bases: TGTGCCAGCAGGCTAGCGGGAGGGCCCGGTGAGCAGTACTTC. This sequence encodes CASRLAGGPGEQYF.

In this sample, this clone turned up once. V usage is TRBV10-3 and J usage is TRBJ2-1; 7 bases line up with TRBD2. V trimming: 0 bases; J trimming: 4 bases; junction bases outside the gene matches: 6. The CDR3 has 16 residues. Germline V CDR1 and CDR2: ENHRY, SYGVKD. The CDR3 DNA is TGTGCCATCAGTGAGTCGAGGGCGGGAGTGTACAATGAGCAGTTCTTC. It translates to CAISESRAGVYNEQFF.

This chain joins TRBV6-5 and TRBJ1-3; 7 nucleotides line up with TRBD1. The germline gives CDR1 MNHEY, CDR2 SVGAGI. The junction had 2 bases not matched to a gene; V was cut back by 0 bases and J by 0 bases. The CDR3 runs to 16 residues. This CDR3 reads CASSYSGQVSGNTIYF. The CDR3 nucleotides read TGTGCCAGCAGTTACTCTGGACAGGTCTCTGGAAACACCATATATTTT.

This chain joins TRBV2 and TRBJ2-5, with D perhaps TRBD2 (7 bases). V lost 10 bases and J 1 base, leaving 19 bases between the germline ends. Germline CDR1 is SNHLY and CDR2 is FYNNEI. The CDR3 spans 15 residues. DNA of the CDR3: TGTGCCACAGGGGAGGGCCCCCCCAGCCAAGAGACCCAGTACTTC. Its protein product is CATGEGPPSQETQYF.

This rearrangement joins TRBV4-2 to TRBJ1-1; the D gene is possibly TRBD1 (5 bases). CDR1 is LGHNA, CDR2 YNFKEQ, per germline. Trimming shortened V by 1 base and J by 4 bases, and 13 bases separated the two germline ends. CDR3 length: 15 residues. DNA of the CDR3: TGTGCCAGCAGCCAAGCGGTTAGGGGCGGCACTGAAGCTTTCTTT. Its protein is CASSQAVRGGTEAFF.

The chain combines TRBV7-8 with TRBJ2-2, with 8 bases that match TRBD2. The CDR3 is 18 residues long. CDR1 and CDR2 (germline): SGHVS, FQNEAQ. The ends lost 1 base at V and 5 bases at J; junction bases unmatched: 12. CDR3 DNA sequence: TGTGCCAGCAGCTTAGTTGTCAGCGGGAGTGTAAAAACCGGGGAGCTGTTTTTT. Protein: CASSLVVSGSVKTGELFF.

The gene calls are TRBV6-1 and TRBJ2-5, with 7 bases that match TRBD2. With V trimmed by 1 base and J by 5 bases, 7 bases remained unmatched. Germline lookup yields CDR1 MNHNS and CDR2 SASEGT. The CDR3 contains 15 residues. DNA of the CDR3: TGTGCCAGCAGTGAAGGTCCCATGGGGGGGGAGACCCAGTACTTC. This translates into CASSEGPMGGETQYF.

The chain joins TRBV19 to TRBJ1-2; 7 bases are a match to TRBD1. V dropped 6 bases and J dropped 7; count of bases not matched to a gene: 11. CDR3 length: 14 residues. Per germline, CDR1 LNHDA and CDR2 SQIVND (reference sequence). DNA for the CDR3: TGTGCCAGTAGCGGAACAGGGGTTCTAGGTGGCTACACCTTC. Translation: CASSGTGVLGGYTF.

The chain couples TRBV6-5 to TRBJ2-1; 9 bases fit TRBD2. Germline loops: CDR1 MNHEY, CDR2 SVGAGI. The CDR3 extends over 15 amino acids. V was clipped by 5 bases and J by 3 bases; unmatched bases: 5. CDR3 coding DNA: TGTGCCAGCAGTCAAAGCGGGGGGCGCTACAATGAGCAGTTCTTC. It encodes CASSQSGGRYNEQFF.

This clone appeared a few times. DNA for the CDR3: TGTGCCAGCAGCTTCTCCCCTTTAGAGACCCAGTACTTC. Encoded protein: CASSFSPLETQYF. This chain connects TRBV7-2 to TRBJ2-5; D is unclear. Trimming took off 3 bases at V and 4 bases at J, with 9 bases between the two ends. This CDR3 has 13 amino acids. Germline lookup yields CDR1 SGHTA and CDR2 FQGNSA.

The chain employs TRBV3-1 (or the pseudogene TRBV3-2) and TRBJ2-6; D is unresolved. V lost 4 bases and J lost 0, with 7 bases in between. The CDR3 totals 15 residues. The germline V gene encodes CDR1 LGHDT and CDR2 YNNKEL (reference sequence). CDR3 residues: CASSPSFSGANVLTF. CDR3 DNA sequence: TGTGCCAGCAGCCCCAGTTTCTCTGGGGCCAACGTCCTGACTTTC.

The gene calls are TRBV5-1 and TRBJ2-2; possible D gene TRBD1, 5 bases. The CDR3 covers 16 residues. Germline V gives CDR1 SGHRS, CDR2 YFSETQ. With 4 bases removed from V and 3 bases from J, the gap between germline ends came to 16 bases. CDR3 coding DNA: TGCGCCAGCAGCACTCGACTGGGGCTGGACACCGGGGAGCTGTTTTTT. Translation gives CASSTRLGLDTGELFF. The variable domain in full, completed from reference TRBV5-1 and TRBJ2-2, reads KAGVTQTPRYLIKTRGQQVTLSCSPISGHRSVSWYQQTPGQGLQFLFEYFSETQRNKGNFPGRFSGRQFSNSRSEMNVSTLELGDSALYLCASSTRLGLDTGELFFGEGSRLTVL.

The chain combines TRBV3-1 (or the pseudogene TRBV3-2) with TRBJ1-3; 7 nucleotides match TRBD1. Germline trimming cut 0 bases from V and 3 bases from J; bases unmatched to any gene: 2. The germline CDR1 and CDR2 sequences are LGHDT and YNNKEL (reference sequence). The CDR3 has 15 amino acids. As DNA, the CDR3 is TGTGCCAGCAGCCAAGAGACAGGGTTTGGAAACACCATATATTTT. Translated, it gives CASSQETGFGNTIYF.

The genes are TRBV19 and TRBJ2-7; possible D gene TRBD1, 6 bases. The germline V gene has CDR1 LNHDA and CDR2 SQIVND (reference sequence). The CDR3 consists of 13 residues. V was shortened by 4 bases and J by 3 bases, with 10 bases between the two germline ends. The CDR3 coding sequence is TGTGCCAGTAGTAACACAGGGAGCTACGAGCAGTACTTC. This encodes CASSNTGSYEQYF.

The rearrangement uses TRBV7-8 and TRBJ2-7; tentative D call: TRBD2 (5 bases). The CDR3 spans 15 residues. Trimming took off 5 bases at V and 2 bases at J, with 16 bases between the two ends. CDR1 is SGHVS, CDR2 FQNEAQ, per germline. The CDR3 nucleotides are TGTGCCAGCAGCACAGCAGCTAGACTAACCTACGAGCAGTACTTC. This sequence encodes CASSTAARLTYEQYF.

The V gene is TRBV28, the J gene TRBJ1-1; the D gene is possibly TRBD1 (5 bases). The CDR3 contains 15 residues. Trimming shortened V by 7 bases and J by 4 bases, and 19 bases separated the two germline ends. CDR1 is MDHEN, CDR2 SYDVKM, per germline. For the CDR3, the DNA is TGTGCCAGCACCCGTGGGGGGGGGTGGATCACTGAAGCTTTCTTT. As protein: CASTRGGGWITEAFF.

J is TRBJ2-2 and V is TRBV14; D gene uncertain. CDR3 size: 16 residues. Germline V gene data show CDR1 as SGHDN and CDR2 as FVKESK. The V gene lost 2 bases and the J gene lost 1 base, with 11 bases spanning the gap. Here the CDR3 DNA reads TGTGCCAGCAGCCAATATCTAGTAGTGAACACCGGGGAGCTGTTTTTT. Amino acids: CASSQYLVVNTGELFF.

This sequence joins TRBV15 and TRBJ1-4, with D perhaps matching TRBD1 (5 bases). CDR3 length: 14 amino acids. V lost 5 bases, J lost 2 bases, and 9 bases lay in between. Germline lookup yields CDR1 LNHNV and CDR2 YYDKDF (reference sequence). In DNA, the CDR3 is TGTGCCACCAGCGGCAGGGTGACTAATGAAAAACTGTTTTTT. This encodes CATSGRVTNEKLFF. The whole variable domain, remainder taken from reference TRBV15 and TRBJ1-4, is DAMVIQNPRYQVTQFGKPVTLSCSQTLNHNVMYWYQQKSSQAPKLLFHYYDKDFNNEADTPDNFQSRRPNTSFCFLDIRSPGLGDTAMYLCATSGRVTNEKLFFGSGTQLSVL.

The gene calls are TRBV7-9 and TRBJ1-4, with 10 bases that match TRBD1. Losses at the gene ends were 5 bases for V and 2 bases for J; bases not matched to a gene: 5. Germline V gives CDR1 SEHNR, CDR2 FQNEAQ (reference sequence). CDR3 size: 16 residues. CDR3 loop: CASSGRTGGTNEKLFF. CDR3 coding DNA: TGTGCCAGCAGCGGACGGACAGGGGGTACTAATGAAAAACTGTTTTTT.

In its sample, this clone was seen once. CDR3 loop: CASSSAGSDTGELFF. The DNA of the CDR3 is TGTGCCAGCAGTTCCGCGGGGAGCGACACCGGGGAGCTGTTTTTT. The chain recombines TRBV28 with TRBJ2-2, with D perhaps TRBD2 (6 bases). Germline V gives CDR1 MDHEN, CDR2 SYDVKM. The CDR3 is 15 residues long. Deletions cut 4 bases from V and 3 bases from J, with 12 bases between.

V and J are TRBV2 and TRBJ1-5; tentatively, D is TRBD1 (5 bases). The germline V and J ends were trimmed by 5 bases and 0 bases, with 8 bases remaining between them. Germline lookup yields CDR1 SNHLY and CDR2 FYNNEI. The CDR3 totals 14 residues. Here the CDR3 reads CASSPTDSNQPQHF. CDR3 in DNA: TGTGCCAGCAGTCCGACAGATAGCAATCAGCCCCAGCATTTT.

This clone was detected a few times. The chain employs TRBV5-1 and TRBJ1-2, with 8 bases aligning to TRBD1. J was trimmed by 3 bases and V by 6 bases; bases with no gene match: 10. Per the germline V gene, CDR1 is SGHRS and CDR2 is YFSETQ. The CDR3 contains 15 residues. The CDR3, as DNA: TGCGCCAGCACGGCTCGGACAGGGTCGGACTATGGCTACACCTTC. This sequence encodes CASTARTGSDYGYTF.

This chain uses TRBV5-1 with TRBJ2-3; 7 positions match TRBD2. Germline-derived CDR1 and CDR2 are SGHRS and YFSETQ. The CDR3 consists of 16 residues. V dropped 0 bases and J dropped 2; count of bases not matched to a gene: 6. The CDR3 loop reads CASSLAVREDTDTQYF. The CDR3 DNA is TGCGCCAGCAGCTTGGCCGTCCGGGAGGACACAGATACGCAGTATTTT.

The J gene is TRBJ1-1, the V gene TRBV20-1, with D perhaps TRBD1 (5 bases). The CDR3 is 13 residues long. The V gene lost 3 bases and the J gene lost 2 bases, with 10 bases spanning the gap. The V gene's germline CDR1 is DFQATT and CDR2 SNEGSKA (reference sequence). The CDR3 loop is CSASTGLNTEAFF. In nucleotides, the CDR3 is TGCAGTGCTAGTACGGGACTCAACACTGAAGCTTTCTTT.

There are a few counts of this clone. Additional DNA sequences in this sample encode the identical CDR3. The chain joins TRBV5-4 to TRBJ2-7, with D perhaps matching TRBD2 (6 bases). CDR3 length: 14 residues. Per the germline V gene, CDR1 is SGHNT and CDR2 is YYREEE (reference sequence). Trimming stripped 3 bases from V and 0 bases from J, with 10 bases between. CDR3: CASSWDSSSYEQYF. The DNA for the CDR3 is TGTGCCAGCAGCTGGGACTCCTCCTCCTACGAGCAGTACTTC.

The V gene is TRBV23-1, the J gene TRBJ2-7, with D possibly being TRBD1 (5 bases). TRBV23-1 is an ORF, and what it does is uncertain. CDR3 size: 16 residues. V lost 2 bases and J 0 bases, leaving 14 bases between the germline ends. As DNA, the CDR3 is TGCGCCAGCAGTCAAACCCAGGGTAAGGGCTCCTACGAGCAGTACTTC. It specifies CASSQTQGKGSYEQYF.

The chain uses TRBV4-3 and TRBJ1-1; 7 positions match TRBD1. This CDR3 comprises 13 residues. The ends lost 4 bases at V and 2 bases at J; junction bases unmatched: 1. Germline CDR1 reads LGHNA; CDR2 reads YSLEER. This chain's CDR3 is CASSRDSNTEAFF. DNA of the CDR3: TGCGCCAGCAGCCGGGACAGTAACACTGAAGCTTTCTTT.

The genes are TRBV21-1 and TRBJ2-7; the table assigns TRBD2, which was not confirmed against the DNA. TRBV21-1 is a known pseudogene. CDR3 length: 12 amino acids. CDR3: CASTERSYEQYF. The CDR3 DNA sequence: TGTGCCAGCACAGAGCGAAGTTACGAGCAGTACTTC.